A single sample gave rise to the 2 T cell receptor beta chains below, sequenced in a study of patients and donors after allogeneic stem cell transplantation. TCRdb fed the RT-PCR reads into MiXCR, producing one record per CDR3 protein. This sample has about 960,000 distinct CDR3 sequences, with over 15% found just once. The sequencing sample was made of blood, either unsorted or a sorted T cell fraction (not recorded which). All receptors come from a human donor who was either an allogeneic HSCT recipient or a stem cell or donor lymphocyte infusion donor (not recorded which). It is not recorded whose cells these are; they may come from a transplant donor.

A few counts support this clonotype. The chain has TRBV7-9 and TRBJ2-1; 9 bases agree with TRBD2. V shed 4 bases and J 8 bases; nucleotides not matched to a gene: 3. Looked up from germline, CDR1 is SEHNR and CDR2 is FQNEAQ (reference sequence). This CDR3 has 13 residues. CDR3 sequence: CASSSGGGDEQFF. The CDR3 DNA reads TGTGCCAGCAGCTCCGGCGGGGGGGATGAGCAGTTCTTC. Combining the CDR3 with reference TRBV7-9 and TRBJ2-1 gives the whole variable domain DTGVSQNPRHKITKRGQNVTFRCDPISEHNRLYWYRQTLGQGPEFLTYFQNEAQLEKSRLLSDRFSAERPKGSFSTLEIQRTEQGDSAMYLCASSSGGGDEQFFGPGTRLTVL.

This clonotype was counted a few times. The V gene is TRBV30, the J gene TRBJ2-4; 8 bases are shared with TRBD1. V was pared by 2 bases and J by 7 bases, with 10 bases of the junction left unmatched. The germline gives CDR1 GTSNPN, CDR2 SVGIG (reference sequence). The CDR3 spans 15 residues. In DNA, the CDR3 is TGTGCCTGGAGTCATAGGGCAGGGGGCTCGAACATTCAGTACTTC. Translating gives CAWSHRAGGSNIQYF. Full variable domain (outside the CDR3, taken from reference TRBV30 and TRBJ2-4): SQTIHQWPATLVQPVGSPLSLECTVEGTSNPNLYWYRQAAGRGLQLLFYSVGIGQISSEVPQNLSASRPQDRQFILSSKKLLLSDSGFYLCAWSHRAGGSNIQYFGAGTRLSVL.